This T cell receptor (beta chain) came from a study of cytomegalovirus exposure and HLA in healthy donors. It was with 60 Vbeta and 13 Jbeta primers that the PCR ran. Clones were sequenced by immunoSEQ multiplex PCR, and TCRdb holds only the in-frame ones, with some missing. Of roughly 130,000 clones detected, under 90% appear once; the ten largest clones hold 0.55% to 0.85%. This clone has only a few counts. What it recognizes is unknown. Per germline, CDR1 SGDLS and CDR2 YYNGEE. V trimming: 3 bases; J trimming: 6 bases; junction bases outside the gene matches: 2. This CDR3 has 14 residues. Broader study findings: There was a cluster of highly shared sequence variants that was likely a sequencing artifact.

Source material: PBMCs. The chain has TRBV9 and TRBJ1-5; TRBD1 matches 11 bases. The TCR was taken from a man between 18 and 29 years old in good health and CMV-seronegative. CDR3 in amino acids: CASSGGQGGQPQHF. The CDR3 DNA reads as TGTGCCAGCAGCGGGGGACAGGGGGGTCAGCCCCAGCATTTT. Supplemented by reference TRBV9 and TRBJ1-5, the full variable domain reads DSGVTQTPKHLITATGQRVTLRCSPRSGDLSVYWYQQSLDQGLQFLIQYYNGEERAKGNILERFSAQQFPDLHSELNLSSLELGDSALYFCASSGGQGGQPQHFGDGTRLSIL.